This T cell receptor (beta chain) was found in a study of CD8 T cells in ankylosing spondylitis. In this sample, this clonotype turned up many times. It was by quantitative 5'-RACE with molecular barcodes that TCR beta libraries were made. Each CDR3 protein gets one entry after TCRdb re-called the 5' RACE reads with MiXCR. The sample shows 230,000 or so distinct CDR3 sequences, 20% to 30% of them seen only once. V trimming: 3 bases; J trimming: 0 bases; junction bases outside the gene matches: 3. Germline values: CDR1 SGHAT, CDR2 FQNNGV. This CDR3 region has 16 residues. The origin of this receptor is a male donor with ankylosing spondylitis or in good health (not recorded which). Sequencing was performed on blood, either unsorted or a sorted T cell fraction (not recorded which). V and J are TRBV11-2 and TRBJ2-1; 9 bases fit TRBD2. DNA of the CDR3: TGTGCCAGCAGCTTCCTAGCGGGGAGCTCCTACAATGAGCAGTTCTTC. It translates to CASSFLAGSSYNEQFF.